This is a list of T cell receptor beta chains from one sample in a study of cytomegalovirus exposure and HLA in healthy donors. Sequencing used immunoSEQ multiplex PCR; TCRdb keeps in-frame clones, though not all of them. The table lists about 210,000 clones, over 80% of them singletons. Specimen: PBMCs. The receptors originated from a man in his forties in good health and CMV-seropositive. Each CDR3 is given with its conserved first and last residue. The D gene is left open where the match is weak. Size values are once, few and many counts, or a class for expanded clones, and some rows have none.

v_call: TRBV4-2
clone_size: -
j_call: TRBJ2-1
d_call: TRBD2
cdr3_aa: CASSQSAGGNYNEQFF
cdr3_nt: TGTGCCAGCAGCCAATCAGCGGGAGGGAACTACAATGAGCAGTTCTTC

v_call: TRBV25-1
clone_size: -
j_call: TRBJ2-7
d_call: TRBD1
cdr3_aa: CASRGTGGLGEQYF
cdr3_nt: TGTGCCAGCAGGGGGACAGGGGGGCTGGGCGAGCAGTACTTC

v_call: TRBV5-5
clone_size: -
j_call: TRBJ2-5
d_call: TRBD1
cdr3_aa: CASSFPQGLETQYF
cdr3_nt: TGTGCCAGCAGCTTTCCACAGGGGTTAGAGACCCAGTACTTC

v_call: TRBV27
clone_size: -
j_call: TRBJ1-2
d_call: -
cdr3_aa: CASSLSGADYGYTF
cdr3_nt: TGTGCCAGCAGTTTATCAGGGGCGGACTATGGCTACACCTTC

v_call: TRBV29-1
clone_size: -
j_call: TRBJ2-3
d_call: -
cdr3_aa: CSVAERSTDTQYF
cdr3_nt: TGCAGCGTTGCGGAGAGGTCGACAGATACGCAGTATTTT

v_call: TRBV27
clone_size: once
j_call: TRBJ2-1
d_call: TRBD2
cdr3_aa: CASSLIGEGEQFF
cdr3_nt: TGTGCCAGCAGTTTAATAGGGGAGGGTGAGCAGTTCTTC

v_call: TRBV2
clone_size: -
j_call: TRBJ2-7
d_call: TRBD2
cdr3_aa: CASSLGPLAEGYEQYF
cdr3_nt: TGTGCCAGCAGTCTAGGTCCACTAGCGGAGGGCTACGAGCAGTACTTC

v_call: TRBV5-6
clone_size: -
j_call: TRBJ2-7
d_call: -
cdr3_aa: CASSIPSSYEQYF
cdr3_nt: TGTGCCAGCAGCATTCCCTCTTCCTACGAGCAGTACTTC

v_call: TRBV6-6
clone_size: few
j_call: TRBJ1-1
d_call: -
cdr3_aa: CAGTEQGSYTEAFF
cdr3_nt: TGTGCCGGAACCGAACAGGGAAGTTACACTGAAGCTTTCTTT

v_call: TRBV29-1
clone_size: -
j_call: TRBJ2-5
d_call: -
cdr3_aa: CSARRQFQETQYF
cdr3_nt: TGCAGCGCCCGCAGACAGTTCCAAGAGACCCAGTACTTC

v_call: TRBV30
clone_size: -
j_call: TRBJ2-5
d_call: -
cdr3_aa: CASRGAGVDETQYF
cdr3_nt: TGTGCCTCCCGAGGGGCAGGGGTCGATGAGACCCAGTACTTC

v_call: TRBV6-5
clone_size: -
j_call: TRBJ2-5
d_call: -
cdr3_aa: CASSKTSRSGETQYF
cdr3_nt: TGTGCCAGCTCTAAAACGTCCCGGAGTGGGGAGACCCAGTACTTC

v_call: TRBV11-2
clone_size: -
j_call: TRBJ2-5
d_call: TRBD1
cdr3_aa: CASSGRQGGETQYF
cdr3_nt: TGTGCCAGTAGCGGGCGACAGGGGGGAGAGACCCAGTACTTC

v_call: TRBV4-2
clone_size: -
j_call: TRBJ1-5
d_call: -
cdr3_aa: CASSQARGQPQHF
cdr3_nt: TGTGCCAGCAGCCAAGCGCGAGGCCAGCCCCAGCATTTT

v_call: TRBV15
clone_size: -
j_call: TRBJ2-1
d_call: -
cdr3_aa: CATSRGGRGPTYNEQFF
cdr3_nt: TGTGCCACCAGCAGAGGGGGTAGGGGTCCCACCTACAATGAGCAGTTCTTC

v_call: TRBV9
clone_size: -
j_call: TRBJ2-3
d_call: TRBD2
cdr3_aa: CASSVGLAGTDTQYF
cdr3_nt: TGTGCCAGCAGCGTTGGACTAGCGGGGACAGATACGCAGTATTTT

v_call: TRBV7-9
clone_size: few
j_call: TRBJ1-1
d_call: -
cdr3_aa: CASSFGDSEAFF
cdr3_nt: TGTGCCAGCAGCTTTGGAGACAGTGAAGCTTTCTTT

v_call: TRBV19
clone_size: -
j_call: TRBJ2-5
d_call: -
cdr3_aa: CASSIGGTLKETQYF
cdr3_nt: TGTGCCAGTAGTATCGGTGGGACTCTCAAAGAGACCCAGTACTTC

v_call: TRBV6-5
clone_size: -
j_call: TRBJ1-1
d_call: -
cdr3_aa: CASREQGGLPEAFF
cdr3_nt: TGTGCCAGCAGGGAACAGGGTGGGCTGCCGGAAGCTTTCTTT

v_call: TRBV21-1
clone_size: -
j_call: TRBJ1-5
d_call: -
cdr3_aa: CASSTLTIRYF
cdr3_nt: TGTGCCAGCAGCACCCTGACTATCAGGTATTTT

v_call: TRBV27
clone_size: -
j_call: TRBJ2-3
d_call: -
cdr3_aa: CASSLSGPKVDTQYF
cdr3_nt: TGTGCCAGCAGTTTATCGGGGCCAAAGGTGGATACGCAGTATTTT

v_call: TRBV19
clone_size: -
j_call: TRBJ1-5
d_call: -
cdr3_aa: CASSIAQRNQPQHF
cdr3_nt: TGTGCCAGTAGTATAGCACAGCGGAATCAGCCCCAGCATTTT

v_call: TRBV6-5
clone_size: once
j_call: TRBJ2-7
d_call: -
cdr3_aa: CASSYSGGEPYEQYF
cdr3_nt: TGTGCCAGCAGTTACTCTGGCGGGGAGCCTTACGAGCAGTACTTC

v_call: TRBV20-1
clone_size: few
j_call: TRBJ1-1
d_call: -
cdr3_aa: CSAQGNTEAFF
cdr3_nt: TGCAGTGCTCAGGGAAACACTGAAGCTTTCTTT